Listed below are T cell receptor beta chains from one sample, sequenced in a study of shared clonotypes between healthy human individuals. Assay: immunoSEQ multiplex PCR; the TCRdb copy retains only in-frame clones and omits some. The table shows about 1 million clones, with about 76% occurring only once. The sample taken for sequencing was memory CD4+ T cells sorted from blood. Every receptor here comes from a man between 18 and 29 years old in good health. Both conserved end residues are part of each CDR3.

V,CDR3
TRBV12-5,CASGLPAGRGFSYEQYF
TRBV7-2,CASSRLAGVTDTQYF
TRBV7-2,CASSFGRQGANEQFF
TRBV6-5,CASSGQSGEQYF
TRBV30,CAWSAGDRGNEQFF
TRBV14,CASSPFVGTAYNEQFF
TRBV18,CASSPGSSVSGANVLTF
TRBV7-2,CASSLGGGLEQFF
TRBV28,CASSSLGGGDTQYF
TRBV4-2,CASSQGTSGGQETQYF
TRBV5-1,CATTSGDVQETQYF
TRBV11-3,CASSPSGRSTDTQYF
TRBV18,CASSTGLADAYEQYF
TRBV11-2,CASSFRTSGSVEQFF
TRBV6-1,CASASGTGEQYF
TRBV11-2,CASSSSPGGYGYTF
TRBV18,CASSPSAGGGTDTQYF
TRBV18,CASSPSTRVQYF
TRBV11-2,CASSLDGGPSTDTQYF
TRBV10-2,CASSVSLDRSRTDTQYF
TRBV5-5,CASSWRQLDTQYF
TRBV5-4,CASSLDSGSSYNSPLHF
TRBV2,CASSEQRGAGEQFF
TRBV19,CASSMADSYEQYF
TRBV4-3,CASTQGGDRGSTEAFF
TRBV15,CATSRGRTTNSPLHF
TRBV27,CASSPRAGGREQYF
TRBV19,CASSLRTGGTEAFF
TRBV29-1,CSVAPGQSYEQYF
TRBV15,CATSGSGRTQETQYF
TRBV11-2,CASSASTSGQTQYF
TRBV5-1,CASSLKESSGNTIYF
TRBV6-6,CASVIDGSYEQYF
TRBV7-9,CASSGQGDGAEAFF
TRBV5-1,CASSASGSTDTQYF
TRBV11-2,CASSRTGSNTEAFF
TRBV28,CASSLAELQETQYF
TRBV10-3,CASGQWADTEAFF
TRBV6-1,CASNLGGQGRPQHF
TRBV7-6,CASSPNTNTEAFF
TRBV27,CASSPSDRVYNSPLHF
TRBV12-5,CASGLSASRGINGYTF